This entry lists 5 T cell receptor beta chains sequenced from one sample in a study of blood T cell repertoires in COVID-19. TCRdb keeps only in-frame clones here, not all; method: immunoSEQ multiplex PCR. The profile covers roughly 150,000 clones, with 88% appearing a single time and approximately 2.4% taken by the ten largest. Sequenced: peripheral blood. These receptors came from an older woman with acute or convalescent COVID-19.

This chain connects TRBV7-3 to TRBJ2-2; D call uncertain. V was cut by 3 bases and J by 8 bases, with 7 bases left in between. The CDR3 consists of 12 residues. Germline loops: CDR1 SGHTA, CDR2 FQGTGA. CDR3 protein: CASSLQSGELFF. The CDR3 DNA sequence: TGTGCCAGCAGCTTGCAGTCGGGGGAGCTGTTTTTT.

This rearrangement joins TRBV6-6 to TRBJ1-3, with D possibly being TRBD1 (6 bases). The CDR3 sequence is 15 residues long. Germline V gene data show CDR1 as MNHNY and CDR2 as SVGAGI (reference sequence). The V gene lost 7 bases and the J gene lost 4 bases, with 17 bases spanning the gap. CDR3 sequence reads: CASTQRGAGGNTIYF. The CDR3 nucleotides are TGTGCCAGCACCCAGCGGGGGGCGGGAGGAAACACCATATATTTT.

V gene TRBV7-2 combines with J gene TRBJ2-3; D perhaps matches TRBD2 (7 bases). V dropped 3 bases and J dropped 5 bases, with 12 bases sitting between them. Germline V CDR1 and CDR2: SGHTA, FQGNSA. The CDR3 length is 14 residues. CDR3 bases: TGTGCCAGCAGCTTCGGGGGGCTGGGAGATACGCAGTATTTT. Its translation is CASSFGGLGDTQYF.

The rearrangement joins TRBV28 to TRBJ2-2; 7 bases agree with TRBD1. The V gene's germline CDR1 is MDHEN and CDR2 SYDVKM. There are 15 residues in the CDR3. The V gene end was trimmed by 7 bases and the J gene end by 2 bases; junction bases not matched to a gene: 7. The chain's CDR3 is CASTEGDRNTGELFF. As DNA, the CDR3 is TGTGCCAGCACCGAGGGGGACAGAAACACCGGGGAGCTGTTTTTT.

The chain couples TRBV7-2 to TRBJ1-4; 7 bases match TRBD1. The CDR3 covers 17 residues. In germline, CDR1 is SGHTA, CDR2 FQGNSA. J was trimmed by 7 bases and V by 5 bases; bases with no gene match: 16. The CDR3 loop is CASSAPSGGLGAEKLFF. CDR3 sequence (DNA): TGTGCCAGCAGCGCCCCCTCAGGGGGATTGGGAGCTGAAAAACTGTTTTTT.